This TCR beta chain was sequenced in a study of blood T cells in healthy people across ages (dated by TCRdb to between 2015 and 2017). With respect to the entire study: Template switching captured roughly one uniquely barcoded TCR beta cDNA molecule per two T cells in model experiments. The donors were divided into four age groups: young (average around 16 years), middle-aged (about 39), aged (approximately 62) and long-lived (82). To track age-related changes in TCR beta repertoire diversity, the study relied on deep sequencing normalized with unique cDNA molecular identifiers. The study analyzed two additional independent replicas of 1 million unique cDNA reads from the same blood draw for two donors, one aged 18 to 30 and one aged 80 or older. To avoid experimental bias, donors of different ages were distributed randomly across sequencing lanes. Overall study results and their limits: Donor CMV infection status was unknown, potentially confounding age-related changes in expanded clonotypes. Total diversity estimates from one million sequenced T cells were considered lower bounds and underestimates. The long-lived group showed more naive CD4+ T cells, fewer expanded clones and increased TCR diversity than the aged group, suggesting age selection. Bulk unsorted PBMC profiling prevented conclusive comparison of naive and antigen-experienced compartments. Observed TCR beta diversity per million T cells fell roughly linearly with age, and a significant reduction was already apparent by age around 40. A strong correlation was found between observed TCR beta diversity and the percentage of naive T cells measured by flow cytometry.

Donors were 35 to 40 systemically healthy Caucasian individuals from Russia aged roughly 6 to 100 years. Roughly 10 milliliters of peripheral blood were drawn from each donor into EDTA-treated Vacutainer tubes. Ficoll-Paque density-gradient centrifugation was used to isolate PBMCs, with at least 6 million obtained per sample. Trizol reagent was used to extract total RNA from the PBMCs, yielding at least 6 micrograms per sample. Naive CD45RAhigh/CD27high T cell percentages were measured by flow cytometry on a PBMC aliquot from every donor. For this chain, trimming is 4 bases at the V end and 8 bases at the J end, and the number of junction bases without a gene match is 17. There are 18 amino acids in the CDR3, from cysteine to phenylalanine inclusive. Only the CDR3 DNA is retained, 54 bases long and in frame from the first base. CDR1 SGHRS and CDR2 YFSETQ were looked up in the germline V gene. Libraries were built with 5' RACE. For sequencing, an Illumina HiSeq 2500 was employed. A second about 7 to 12 cycle PCR used a sample-barcoded 5' primer and a J-beta primer mix. Each TCR beta cDNA molecule received a unique molecular identifier from a template-switch 5' adaptor carrying 12 random nucleotides. Each sample yielded at least 2.5 million CDR3-containing paired-end reads. The Mint cDNA synthesis kit, primed by a TRBC-specific oligonucleotide, was used to synthesize first-strand cDNA from all RNA. After uracil-DNA glycosylase treatment, a first 18-cycle PCR used universal primers M1SS and BC2_uni_R on all cDNA. As for the authors' bioinformatics: For normalization, 1 million high-quality reads were randomly selected from each sample, with every read carrying a distinct molecular identifier. Instead of being binned into consensus sequences, reads with shared molecular identifiers were discarded. CDR3 identification, clonotype clustering and error correction used MiTCR with a Q25 quality threshold and the strictest error-elimination algorithm. A nonparametric unseen species model using Euler transformation provided a lower-bound estimate of total TCR beta diversity. TCRdb cleaned the public reads at Q25 with fastp, built clones with MiXCR and kept in-frame beta chains. For every CDR3 protein sequence, its rows merge into one entry that carries the most common genes and DNA. None of the V and J calls come from the authors' own analysis; TCRdb made them. This sample is represented by hundreds of thousands of distinct CDR3 sequences; about 30% of them were singletons. The leading ten clones occupy 15% to 18% of the sample.

This clonotype was counted many times. What this receptor recognizes is not known. Base quality data are lacking; no much larger clone is found one base away. The source is a woman aged 80 or over in good health. The chain couples TRBV5-1 to TRBJ1-4; TRBD1 agrees with 10 junctional bases. The sample taken for sequencing was blood. The CDR3 region has the sequence CASSAGTGEARVEEKLFF. The sequence in DNA is TGCGCCAGCAGCGCCGGGACAGGGGAAGCGCGAGTCGAGGAAAAACTGTTTTTT.